This T cell receptor beta chain was retrieved from a study of T cells in Graves' hyperthyroidism and ophthalmopathy. The source material, RNA transcripts, was used to amplify TCR beta CDR3 regions. Carried out on the TCR CDR3, a first-round RT-PCR used the HTBI primer set. TCRdb processed the multiplex PCR reads anew with MiXCR; each CDR3 protein has one entry. The sample contains a few hundred thousand distinct CDR3 sequences, roughly 50% of which appear only once. The CDR3 is made up of 13 amino acids. Per the germline V gene, CDR1 is SQVTM and CDR2 is ANQGSEA. The V end was cut by 6 bases, the J end by 8 bases, with 19 bases between. This clonotype occurred many times.

Sequences were obtained from peripheral blood or thyroid tissue (not recorded which). V is TRBV29-1 and J is TRBJ1-2; possible D gene TRBD1, 5 bases. The source of this sequence is an adult woman with Graves' disease, either hyperthyroidism or ophthalmopathy (not recorded which). The CDR3 sequence is CSVEPGPGGGYTF. DNA of the CDR3: TGCAGCGTGGAACCGGGGCCGGGTGGCGGCTACACCTTC.